Reported below is one TCR beta chain. The antigen is unknown. These data are taken from a study of T cell responses to AZD1222 COVID-19 vaccine. The CDR3 length is 16 residues. Using immunoSEQ multiplex PCR, the repertoire was profiled, and TCRdb retains in-frame clones only, with some absent. The sample holds 100,000 to 150,000 clones, roughly nine tenths seen once. Points from the study as a whole: None of the repertoires were sampled until the peak T cell response had passed. Among AZD1222 vaccinees, only 6 or 7 were seropositive at baseline.

The material was peripheral blood, obtained on day 0 of AZD1222 vaccination. This sequence was found in an adult in good health. The chain combines TRBV12-2 with TRBJ2-3; the table's D call TRBD2 went unverified against the DNA. TRBV12-2 is a pseudogene locus. The CDR3 DNA sequence: TGTGCAAGTCGCTCCTGGGCGGGGAGGGCCAGAGATACGCAGTATTTT. This gives the protein CASRSWAGRARDTQYF.